This entry describes one TCR beta chain. The sample originates from a study of blood T cell repertoires in COVID-19. About the study: Samples of COVID-19 (acute and convalescent) were obtained from the United States, Italy and Spain. T cells, B-cell-depleted T cells, or PBMCs supplied cDNA or gDNA.

V lost 4 bases, J lost 0 bases, and 9 bases stayed unmatched. CDR1 and CDR2 from the germline V gene are WNHNN and SYGVQD (reference sequence). The CDR3 totals 19 residues. Seattle's enrolled individuals joined amid active infection and were then monitored longitudinally. Clones were read by immunoSEQ multiplex PCR, and TCRdb kept only the in-frame ones, dropping some. The table shows roughly 260,000 clones, with about 91% occurring only once. The source material was peripheral blood. The source is a person aged 18-29 years with COVID-19, enrolled during active disease. V gene TRBV10-1 combines with J gene TRBJ2-3, with 14 bases fitting TRBD2. The CDR3 DNA follows: TGCGCCAGCAGTGGGACTAGCGGGAGGCGGGCTTCTAGCACAGATACGCAGTATTTT. Encoded protein: CASSGTSGRRASSTDTQYF.